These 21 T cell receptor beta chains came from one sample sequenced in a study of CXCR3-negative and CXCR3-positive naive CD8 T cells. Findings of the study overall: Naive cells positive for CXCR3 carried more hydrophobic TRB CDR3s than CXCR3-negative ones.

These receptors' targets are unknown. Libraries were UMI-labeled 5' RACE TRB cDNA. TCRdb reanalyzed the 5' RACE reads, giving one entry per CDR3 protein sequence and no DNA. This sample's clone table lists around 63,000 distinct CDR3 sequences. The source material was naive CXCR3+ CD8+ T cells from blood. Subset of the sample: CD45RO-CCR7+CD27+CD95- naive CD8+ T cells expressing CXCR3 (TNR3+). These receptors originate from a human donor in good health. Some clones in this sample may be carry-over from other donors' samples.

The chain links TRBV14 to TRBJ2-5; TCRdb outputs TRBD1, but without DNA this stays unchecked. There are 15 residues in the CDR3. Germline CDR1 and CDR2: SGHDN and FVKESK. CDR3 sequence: CASSPFGGRWETQYF.

The CDR3 loop reads CAISDGGGRYEQYF. The rearrangement joins TRBV10-3 to TRBJ2-7; TCRdb calls TRBD1, which cannot be checked without DNA. CDR1 and CDR2 from the germline V gene are ENHRY and SYGVKD. This CDR3 has 14 residues.

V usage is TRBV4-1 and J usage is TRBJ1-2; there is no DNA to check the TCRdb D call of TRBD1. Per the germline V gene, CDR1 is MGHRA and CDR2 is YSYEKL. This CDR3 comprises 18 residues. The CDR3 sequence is CASSQDVGTAQQTYGYTF.

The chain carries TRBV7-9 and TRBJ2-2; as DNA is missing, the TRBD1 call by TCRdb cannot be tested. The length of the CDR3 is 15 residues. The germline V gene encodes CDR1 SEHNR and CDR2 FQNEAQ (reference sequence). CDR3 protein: CASSWLTGNTGELFF.

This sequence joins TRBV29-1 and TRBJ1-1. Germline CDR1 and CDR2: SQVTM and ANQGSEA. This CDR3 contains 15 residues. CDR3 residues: CSVVVVSVGNTEAFF.

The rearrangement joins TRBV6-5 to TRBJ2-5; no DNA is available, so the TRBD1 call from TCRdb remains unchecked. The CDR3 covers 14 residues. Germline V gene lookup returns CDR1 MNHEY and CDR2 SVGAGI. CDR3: CASSYNTGQETQYF.

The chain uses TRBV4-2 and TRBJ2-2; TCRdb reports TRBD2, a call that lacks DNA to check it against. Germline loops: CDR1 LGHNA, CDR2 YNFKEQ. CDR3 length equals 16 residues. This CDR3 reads CASSQASGRDTGELFF.

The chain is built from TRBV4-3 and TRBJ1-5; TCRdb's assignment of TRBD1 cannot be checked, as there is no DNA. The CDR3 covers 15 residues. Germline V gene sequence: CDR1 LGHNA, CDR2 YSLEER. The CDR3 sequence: CASSPDRGMHQPQHF.

CDR3 sequence: CASSFRDYWPYTQYF. The genes are TRBV11-2 and TRBJ2-3; the D call of TRBD2 rests on TCRdb alone, since no DNA is present to check it. This CDR3 has 15 residues. CDR1 and CDR2 (germline): SGHAT, FQNNGV.

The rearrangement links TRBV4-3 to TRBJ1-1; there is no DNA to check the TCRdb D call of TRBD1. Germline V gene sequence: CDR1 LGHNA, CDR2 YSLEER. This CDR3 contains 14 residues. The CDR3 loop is CASSQVNRGTEAFF.

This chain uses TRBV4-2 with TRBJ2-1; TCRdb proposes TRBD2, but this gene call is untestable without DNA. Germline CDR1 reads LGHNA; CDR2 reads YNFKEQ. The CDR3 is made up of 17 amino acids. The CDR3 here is CASSQDGETSGYNEQFF.

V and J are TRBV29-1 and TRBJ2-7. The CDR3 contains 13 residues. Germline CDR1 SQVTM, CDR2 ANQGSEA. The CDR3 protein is CSVVGVLVYEQYF.

The chain's CDR3 is CASSREGTPYNEQFF. The chain combines TRBV19 with TRBJ2-1; the D call from TCRdb, TRBD2, cannot be confirmed without DNA. CDR3 length: 15 residues. Germline V CDR1 and CDR2: LNHDA, SQIVND (reference sequence).

The CDR3 sequence: CASSLPLTGLGDSPLHF. The V and J genes are TRBV28 and TRBJ1-6; lacking DNA, the TRBD1 call made by TCRdb goes unchecked. CDR1 is MDHEN, CDR2 SYDVKM, per germline. The CDR3 covers 17 residues.

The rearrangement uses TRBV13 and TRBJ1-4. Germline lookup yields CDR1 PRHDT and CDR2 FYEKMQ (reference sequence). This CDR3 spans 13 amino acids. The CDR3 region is CASSLRQGEKLFF. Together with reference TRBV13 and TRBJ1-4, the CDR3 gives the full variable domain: AAGVIQSPRHLIKEKRETATLKCYPIPRHDTVYWYQQGPGQDPQFLISFYEKMQSDKGSIPDRFSAQQFSDYHSELNMSSLELGDSALYFCASSLRQGEKLFFGSGTQLSVL.

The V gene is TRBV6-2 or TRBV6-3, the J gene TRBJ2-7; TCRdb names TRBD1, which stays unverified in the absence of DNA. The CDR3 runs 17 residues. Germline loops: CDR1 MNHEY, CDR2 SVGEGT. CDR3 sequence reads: CASSYSPMGALSYEQYF.

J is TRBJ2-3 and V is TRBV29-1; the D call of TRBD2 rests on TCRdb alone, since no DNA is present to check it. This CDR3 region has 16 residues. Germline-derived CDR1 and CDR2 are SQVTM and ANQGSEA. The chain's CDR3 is CSVEDLGSGGGDTQYF.

The CDR3 region is CASRSPLSGGIYEQYF. This chain uses TRBV6-2 or TRBV6-3 with TRBJ2-7; TCRdb gives TRBD2 as the D gene, but with no DNA this cannot be confirmed. Germline V gene data show CDR1 as MNHEY and CDR2 as SVGEGT. The CDR3 covers 16 residues.

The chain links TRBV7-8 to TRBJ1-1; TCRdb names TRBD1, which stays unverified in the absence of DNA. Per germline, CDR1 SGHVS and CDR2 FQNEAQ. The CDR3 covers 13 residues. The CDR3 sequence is CASTPSVNTEAFF. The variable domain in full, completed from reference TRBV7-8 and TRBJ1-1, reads GAGVSQSPRYKVAKRGQDVALRCDPISGHVSLFWYQQALGQGPEFLTYFQNEAQLDKSGLPSDRFFAERPEGSVSTLKIQRTQQEDSAVYLCASTPSVNTEAFFGQGTRLTVV.

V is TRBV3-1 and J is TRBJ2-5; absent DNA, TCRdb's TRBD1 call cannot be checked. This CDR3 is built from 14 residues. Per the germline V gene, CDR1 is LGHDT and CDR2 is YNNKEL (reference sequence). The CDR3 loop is CASSQEGERETQYF.

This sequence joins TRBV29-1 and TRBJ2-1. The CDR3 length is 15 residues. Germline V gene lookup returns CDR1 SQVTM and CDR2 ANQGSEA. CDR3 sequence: CSVDLSGEGYNEQFF.